One and the same sample provided the 17 T cell receptor beta chains below, sequenced in a study of cytomegalovirus exposure and HLA in healthy donors. 13 Jbeta primers and 60 Vbeta primers were used for the PCR. Measured with immunoSEQ multiplex PCR; TCRdb has only the in-frame clones, and not every one. The sample has over 100,000 clones, around three quarters seen once. The sequenced sample was PBMCs. Receptor source: a man aged 30-40 years in good health and CMV-seropositive.

CDR3 amino acids: CASSLVGQGGGYTF. DNA for the CDR3: TGTGCCAGCAGCTTAGTGGGACAGGGGGGTGGCTACACCTTC. The chain carries TRBV7-2 and TRBJ1-2; TRBD1 matches at 11 bases. The CDR3 sequence is 14 residues long. Germline assignment: CDR1 SGHTA and CDR2 FQGNSA. With 1 base clipped from V and 7 bases from J, the junction kept 2 bases outside the gene matches.

This chain uses TRBV5-1 with TRBJ2-3; a weak D match, TRBD2 (6 bases). Germline CDR1 reads SGHRS; CDR2 reads YFSETQ. This CDR3 has 17 residues. V was clipped by 0 bases and J by 0 bases, with 14 bases between them. CDR3 in amino acids: CASSLVLTGGSTDTQYF. For the CDR3, the DNA is TGCGCCAGCAGCTTGGTCTTAACCGGGGGTAGCACAGATACGCAGTATTTT.

The chain combines TRBV12-5 with TRBJ2-2; the D gene is possibly TRBD1 (6 bases). Between the trimmed V and J ends, which lost 5 bases and 5 bases, there was a span of 18 bases. CDR1 and CDR2 from the germline V gene are LGHNT and FRNRAP. The CDR3 is 16 amino acids. CDR3 coding DNA: TGTGCTAGTGGTGCCCAGGGGCGTCCCTATACCGGGGAGCTGTTTTTT. This gives the protein CASGAQGRPYTGELFF.

The chain uses TRBV19 and TRBJ2-7; TRBD2 aligns across 10 bases. The V gene's germline CDR1 is LNHDA and CDR2 SQIVND (reference sequence). The CDR3 runs 16 residues. Losses at the gene ends were 5 bases for V and 1 base for J; bases not matched to a gene: 8. The CDR3 reads CASSPRQRGGSYEQYF. The CDR3 DNA reads TGTGCCAGTAGTCCCCGCCAGCGGGGGGGATCCTACGAGCAGTACTTC. The complete variable domain, with remaining parts taken from reference TRBV19 and TRBJ2-7, reads DGGITQSPKYLFRKEGQNVTLSCEQNLNHDAMYWYRQDPGQGLRLIYYSQIVNDFQKGDIAEGYSVSREKKESFPLTVTSAQKNPTAFYLCASSPRQRGGSYEQYFGPGTRLTVT.

V is TRBV4-1 and J is TRBJ1-1, with 7 bases that match TRBD1. Germline trimming cut 2 bases from V and 0 bases from J; bases unmatched to any gene: 3. The CDR3 is 15 amino acids. The germline gives CDR1 MGHRA, CDR2 YSYEKL. The CDR3 region has the DNA TGCGCCAGCAGCCAATCGGGACAGATGAACACTGAAGCTTTCTTT. It is translated as CASSQSGQMNTEAFF.

V gene TRBV6-6 combines with J gene TRBJ1-1; no clear D gene. The CDR3 contains 12 residues. Deletions cut 6 bases from V and 5 bases from J, with 10 bases between. The germline V gene has CDR1 MNHNY and CDR2 SVGAGI (reference sequence). The DNA of the CDR3 is TGTGCCAGCAGCACGCTGGCAACTGAAGCTTTCTTT. It yields the protein CASSTLATEAFF.

The chain combines TRBV10-1 with TRBJ1-5, with 10 nucleotides matching TRBD1. Trimming took 6 bases from V and 0 from J; bases not matched to a gene: 11. Germline CDR1 WNHNN, CDR2 SYGVQD (reference sequence). CDR3 length: 18 amino acids. CDR3 sequence: CASRFRTGGPNSNQPQHF. The CDR3 DNA reads as TGCGCCAGCAGGTTCCGGACAGGGGGACCCAATAGCAATCAGCCCCAGCATTTT.

The V and J genes are TRBV5-1 and TRBJ1-3; TRBD1 agrees at 7 bases. Trimming cost V 4 bases and J 2 bases; bases outside gene matches: 3. From germline, CDR1 is SGHRS and CDR2 YFSETQ. The CDR3 extends over 14 amino acids. The CDR3 sequence is CASSPTGTGNTIYF. DNA for the CDR3: TGCGCCAGCAGCCCGACAGGGACTGGAAACACCATATATTTT.

The J gene is TRBJ1-2, the V gene TRBV12-5; 7 bases align to TRBD1. The CDR3 covers 14 residues. V was pared by 7 bases and J by 3 bases, with 8 bases of the junction left unmatched. Germline CDR1 is LGHNT and CDR2 is FRNRAP. The CDR3 sequence is CASARDSIYYGYTF. CDR3 DNA: TGTGCTAGTGCCCGGGACAGCATTTACTATGGCTACACCTTC.

The rearrangement links TRBV14 to TRBJ2-3; TRBD1 matches at 12 bases. Germline trimming cut 3 bases from V and 3 bases from J; bases unmatched to any gene: 22. This CDR3 contains 22 residues. Germline assignment: CDR1 SGHDN and CDR2 FVKESK. CDR3 bases: TGTGCCAGCAGCCAGATCTTCGGGACAGGGGGCGCCTCCTACCACCCAACAGATACGCAGTATTTT. Its protein product is CASSQIFGTGGASYHPTDTQYF.

This clone was recorded at least ten times. V usage is TRBV19 and J usage is TRBJ2-6; D perhaps matches TRBD1 (5 bases). Trimming stripped 4 bases from V and 0 bases from J, with 10 bases between. In germline, CDR1 is LNHDA, CDR2 SQIVND (reference sequence). The length of the CDR3 is 16 residues. For the CDR3, the DNA is TGTGCCAGTAGTACAGGACACGCCTCTGGGGCCAACGTCCTGACTTTC. This encodes CASSTGHASGANVLTF.

This chain joins TRBV4-2 and TRBJ2-5, with D tentatively TRBD2 (6 bases). The CDR3 runs 19 residues. Trimming stripped 0 bases from V and 3 bases from J, with 23 bases between. Germline assignment: CDR1 LGHNA and CDR2 YNFKEQ. CDR3 in DNA: TGTGCCAGCAGCCAAGAAGGTGGAGCGGTACTAGGGGAGGAAGAGACCCAGTACTTC. Protein: CASSQEGGAVLGEEETQYF.

This clone was recorded only once. The rearrangement uses TRBV7-9 and TRBJ1-3; TRBD1 might be the D (6 bases). The V and J ends lost 3 bases and 4 bases respectively, with 10 bases between them. The CDR3 contains 14 residues. Germline CDR1 and CDR2: SEHNR and FQNEAQ (reference sequence). Here the CDR3 DNA reads TGTGCCAGCAGCTTTACAGGGTCAGGAAACACCATATATTTT. It encodes CASSFTGSGNTIYF.

This clone was detected a few times. The J gene is TRBJ1-5, the V gene TRBV4-1; perhaps TRBD1 as D (6 bases). Germline values: CDR1 MGHRA, CDR2 YSYEKL. Trimming removed 4 bases at V and 2 bases at J, with 12 bases between. The CDR3 loop spans 15 amino acids. The CDR3 DNA is TGCGCCAGCAGCCGGACCAGGGGTGGCAATCAGCCCCAGCATTTT. Translated, it gives CASSRTRGGNQPQHF.

This clone was recorded only once. This chain uses TRBV9 with TRBJ2-3; 11 bases line up with TRBD2. The germline V gene encodes CDR1 SGDLS and CDR2 YYNGEE. Germline trimming cut 2 bases from V and 6 bases from J; bases unmatched to any gene: 14. The CDR3 is 18 residues long. Here the CDR3 reads CASSVEGLAAVMRDTQYF. In DNA form, the CDR3 reads TGTGCCAGCAGCGTTGAGGGACTAGCGGCCGTAATGAGGGATACGCAGTATTTT.

V gene TRBV9 combines with J gene TRBJ2-3; D is possibly TRBD2 (6 bases). The CDR3 covers 14 residues. With 4 bases removed from V and 4 bases from J, the gap between germline ends came to 13 bases. Per germline, CDR1 SGDLS and CDR2 YYNGEE. CDR3 loop: CASSFRLVPDTQYF. The CDR3 DNA is TGTGCCAGCAGCTTCCGACTAGTCCCAGATACGCAGTATTTT.

The chain links TRBV19 to TRBJ2-2, with TRBD1 identical over 8 bases. V was pared by 5 bases and J by 8 bases, with 10 bases of the junction left unmatched. CDR3 size: 15 residues. Germline V gene sequence: CDR1 LNHDA, CDR2 SQIVND (reference sequence). The CDR3 loop reads CASSEGTGVKGELFF. The CDR3 DNA sequence: TGTGCCAGTAGTGAGGGGACAGGCGTCAAGGGGGAGCTGTTTTTT.